Listed here is a single T cell receptor (beta chain). These data originate in a study of blood T cell repertoires in COVID-19. Study-level information: Material from acute and convalescent COVID-19 was sourced from the United States, Italy and Spain. Sources were T cells, B-cell-depleted T cells, or PBMCs; the material itself was cDNA or gDNA.

Germline lookup yields CDR1 MDHEN and CDR2 SYDVKM. Trimming removed 5 bases from V and 7 bases from J; junction bases left unmatched: 16. The CDR3 spans 17 residues. In the authors' workflow: Counts of nucleated cells, estimated from reference gene primer amplification, were obtained. Sequencing was performed with immunoSEQ multiplex PCR; in TCRdb, only in-frame clones are kept and a portion is missing. D and trimming were read from the DNA, whereas the V and J calls and clone size are those reported in that table. The repertoire consists of more than 150,000 clones, with 85% to 95% occurring once and the leading ten covering 0.45% to 0.65%.

The clonotype comes from a middle-aged man with acute or convalescent COVID-19. This chain uses TRBV28 with TRBJ1-3; 8 nucleotides match TRBD1. Sequenced input: peripheral blood. CDR3 in DNA: TGTGCCAGCAGTCTACCTTGGACAGGGTTTTTGGGGAACACCATATATTTT. Translation gives CASSLPWTGFLGNTIYF.